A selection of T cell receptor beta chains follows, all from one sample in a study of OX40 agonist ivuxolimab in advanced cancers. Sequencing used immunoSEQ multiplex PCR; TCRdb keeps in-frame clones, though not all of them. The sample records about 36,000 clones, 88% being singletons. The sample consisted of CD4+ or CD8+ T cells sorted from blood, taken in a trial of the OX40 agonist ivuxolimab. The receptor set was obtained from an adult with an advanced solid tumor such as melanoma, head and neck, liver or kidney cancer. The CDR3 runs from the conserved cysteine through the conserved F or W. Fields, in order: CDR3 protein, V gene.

CASRGGLSKLSEQFF TRBV6-1
CASSSLRGRDQPQHF TRBV7-6
CASSPDSDEQFF TRBV2
CASSPRTDPSYNEQFF TRBV12-1
CASSLWLGGVDTGELFF TRBV7-8
CASSQGQQSGGAKNIQYF TRBV4-1
CASSLVRGTDYEQYF TRBV7-8
CASSFSGRTDTQYF TRBV5-1
CASSLGDGYYNEQFF TRBV5-1
CASSSNRGSSYNSPLHF TRBV9
CASSLGDSGNTIYF TRBV5-1
CASSPLQVMSTQYF TRBV11-2
CASSLGGGGSDEQFF TRBV11-3
CASSSVGSSGTVYNEQFF TRBV11-1
CASSSLRGPETQYF TRBV7-9